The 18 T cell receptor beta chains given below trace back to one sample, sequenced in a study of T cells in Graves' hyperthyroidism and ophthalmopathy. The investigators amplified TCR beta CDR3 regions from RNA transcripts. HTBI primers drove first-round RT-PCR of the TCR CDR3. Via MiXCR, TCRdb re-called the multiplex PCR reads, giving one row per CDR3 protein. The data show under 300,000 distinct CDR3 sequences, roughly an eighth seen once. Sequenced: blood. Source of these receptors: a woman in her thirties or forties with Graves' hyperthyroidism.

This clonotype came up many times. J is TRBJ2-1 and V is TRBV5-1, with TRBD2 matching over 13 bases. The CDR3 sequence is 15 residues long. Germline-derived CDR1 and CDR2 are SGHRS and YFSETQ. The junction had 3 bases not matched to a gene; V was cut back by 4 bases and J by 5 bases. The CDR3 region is CASSPTSGRDNEQFF. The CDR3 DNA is TGCGCCAGCAGCCCCACTAGCGGGAGGGACAATGAGCAGTTCTTC.

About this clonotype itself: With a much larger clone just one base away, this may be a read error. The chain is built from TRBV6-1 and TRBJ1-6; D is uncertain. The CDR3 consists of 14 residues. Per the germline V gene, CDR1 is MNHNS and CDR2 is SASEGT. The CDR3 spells CVLRSGRHNSPLHF. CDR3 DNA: TGTGTCCTCAGGTCCGGTCGACATAATTCACCCCTCCACTTT.

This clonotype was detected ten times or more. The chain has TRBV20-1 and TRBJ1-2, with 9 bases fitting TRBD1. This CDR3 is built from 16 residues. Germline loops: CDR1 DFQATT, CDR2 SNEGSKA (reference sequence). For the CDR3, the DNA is TGCAGCGAGAGTACCCGGGACAGGGATGGTCACTATGGCTACACCTTC. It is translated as CSESTRDRDGHYGYTF.

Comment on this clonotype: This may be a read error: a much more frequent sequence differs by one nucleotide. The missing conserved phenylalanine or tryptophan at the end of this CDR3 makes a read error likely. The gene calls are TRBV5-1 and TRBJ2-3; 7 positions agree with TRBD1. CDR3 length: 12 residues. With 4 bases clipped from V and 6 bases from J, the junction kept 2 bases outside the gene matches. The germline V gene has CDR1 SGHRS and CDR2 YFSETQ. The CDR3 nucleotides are TGCGCCAGCAGCACACAGGGGGATACGCAGTATCTT. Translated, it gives CASSTQGDTQYL.

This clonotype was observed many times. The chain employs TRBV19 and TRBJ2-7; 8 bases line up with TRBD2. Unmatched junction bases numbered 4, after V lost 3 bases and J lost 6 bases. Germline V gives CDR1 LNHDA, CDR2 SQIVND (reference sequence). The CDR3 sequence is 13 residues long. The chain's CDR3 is CASSIRGGGEQYF. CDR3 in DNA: TGTGCCAGTAGTATCCGGGGGGGAGGCGAGCAGTACTTC.

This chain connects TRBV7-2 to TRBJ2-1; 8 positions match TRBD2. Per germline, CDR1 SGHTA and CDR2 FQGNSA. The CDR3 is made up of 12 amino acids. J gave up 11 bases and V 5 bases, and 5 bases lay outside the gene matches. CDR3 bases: TGTGCCAGCAGCCCAGCGGGAGTCCAGCAGTTCTTC. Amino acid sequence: CASSPAGVQQFF.

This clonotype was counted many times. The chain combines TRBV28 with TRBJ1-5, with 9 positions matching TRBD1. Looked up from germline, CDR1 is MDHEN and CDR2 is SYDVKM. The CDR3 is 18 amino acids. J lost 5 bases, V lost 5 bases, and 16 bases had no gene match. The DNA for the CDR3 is TGTGCCAGCAGTACTGCCATAGGGACAGGGAGGACACATCAGCCCCAGCATTTT. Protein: CASSTAIGTGRTHQPQHF.

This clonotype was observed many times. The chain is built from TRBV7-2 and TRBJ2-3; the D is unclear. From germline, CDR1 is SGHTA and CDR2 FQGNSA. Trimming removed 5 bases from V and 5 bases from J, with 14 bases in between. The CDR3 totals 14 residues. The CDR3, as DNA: TGTGCCAGCAGCCGCACAACCTCCGGAGATACGCAGTATTTT. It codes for CASSRTTSGDTQYF. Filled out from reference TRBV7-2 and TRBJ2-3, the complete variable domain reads GAGVSQSPSNKVTEKGKDVELRCDPISGHTALYWYRQSLGQGLEFLIYFQGNSAPDKSGLPSDRFSAERTGGSVSTLTIQRTQQEDSAVYLCASSRTTSGDTQYFGPGTRLTVL.

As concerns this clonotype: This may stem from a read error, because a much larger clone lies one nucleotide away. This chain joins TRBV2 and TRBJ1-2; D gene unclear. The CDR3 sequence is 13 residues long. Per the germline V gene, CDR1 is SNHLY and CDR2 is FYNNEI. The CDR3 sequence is CASSFALGGGCTF. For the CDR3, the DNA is TGTGCCAGCAGTTTCGCTTTGGGAGGTGGCTGCACCTTC.

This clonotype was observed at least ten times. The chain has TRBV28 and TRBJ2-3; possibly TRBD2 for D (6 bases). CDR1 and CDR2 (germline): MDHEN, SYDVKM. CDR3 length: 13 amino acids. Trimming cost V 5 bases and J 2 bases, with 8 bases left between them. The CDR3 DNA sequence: TGTGCCAGCAGTCGGACTAACACAGATACGCAGTATTTT. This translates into CASSRTNTDTQYF.

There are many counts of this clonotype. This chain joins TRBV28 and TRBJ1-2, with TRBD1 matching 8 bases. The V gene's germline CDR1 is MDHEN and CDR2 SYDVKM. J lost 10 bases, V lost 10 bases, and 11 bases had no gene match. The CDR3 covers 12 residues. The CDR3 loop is CATLTGDSVYTF. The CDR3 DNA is TGTGCCACCTTGACAGGGGATTCCGTCTACACCTTC.

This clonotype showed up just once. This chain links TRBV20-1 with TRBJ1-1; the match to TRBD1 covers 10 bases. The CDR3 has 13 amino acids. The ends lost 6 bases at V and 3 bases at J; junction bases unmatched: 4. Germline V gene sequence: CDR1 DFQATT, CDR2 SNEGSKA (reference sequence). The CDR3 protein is CSARTGGYTEAFF. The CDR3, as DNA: TGCAGTGCAAGGACAGGGGGATACACTGAAGCTTTCTTT.

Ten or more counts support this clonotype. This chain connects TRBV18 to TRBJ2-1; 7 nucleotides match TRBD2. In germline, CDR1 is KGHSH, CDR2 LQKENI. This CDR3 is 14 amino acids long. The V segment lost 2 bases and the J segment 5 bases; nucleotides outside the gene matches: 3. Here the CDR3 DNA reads TGTGCCAGCTCACCAGTACTAGCGAACAATGAGCAGTTCTTC. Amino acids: CASSPVLANNEQFF.

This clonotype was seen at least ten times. The chain's CDR3 is CSTGSSGRAYGSGETQYF. The CDR3 coding sequence is TGCAGCACTGGGTCTAGCGGGAGGGCCTATGGATCTGGAGAGACCCAGTACTTC. The chain combines TRBV29-1 with TRBJ2-5; 12 positions agree with TRBD2. The CDR3 covers 18 residues. Looked up from germline, CDR1 is SQVTM and CDR2 is ANQGSEA. Losses at the gene ends were 8 bases for V and 4 bases for J; bases not matched to a gene: 20. Filled out from reference TRBV29-1 and TRBJ2-5, the complete variable domain reads SAVISQKPSRDICQRGTSLTIQCQVDSQVTMMFWYRQQPGQSLTLIATANQGSEATYESGFVIDKFPISRPNLTFSTLTVSNMSPEDSSIYLCSTGSSGRAYGSGETQYFGPGTRLLVL.

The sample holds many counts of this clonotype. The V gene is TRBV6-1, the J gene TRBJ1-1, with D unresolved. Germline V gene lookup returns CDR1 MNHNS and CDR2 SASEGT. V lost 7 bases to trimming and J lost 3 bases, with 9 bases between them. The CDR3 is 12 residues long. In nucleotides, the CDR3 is TGTGCCAGCAAACACGGGCACACTGAAGCTTTCTTT. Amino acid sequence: CASKHGHTEAFF.

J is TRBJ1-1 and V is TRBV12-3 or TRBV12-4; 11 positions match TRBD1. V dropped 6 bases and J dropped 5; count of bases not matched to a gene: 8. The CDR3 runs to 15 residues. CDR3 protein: CASRSGGQGDTEAFF. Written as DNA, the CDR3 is TGTGCCAGCAGGTCCGGGGGACAGGGGGATACTGAAGCTTTCTTT.

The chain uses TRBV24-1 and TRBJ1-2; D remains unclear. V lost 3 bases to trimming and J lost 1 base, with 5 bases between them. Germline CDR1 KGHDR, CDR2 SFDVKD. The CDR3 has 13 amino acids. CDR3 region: CATSDPYNYGYTF. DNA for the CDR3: TGTGCCACCAGTGATCCCTATAACTATGGCTACACCTTC.

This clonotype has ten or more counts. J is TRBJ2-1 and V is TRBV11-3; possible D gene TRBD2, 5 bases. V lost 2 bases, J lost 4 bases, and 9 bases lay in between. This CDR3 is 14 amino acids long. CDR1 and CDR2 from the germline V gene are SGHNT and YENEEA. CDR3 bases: TGTGCCAGCAGCTTATCTGGACTTTACAATGAGCAGTTCTTC. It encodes CASSLSGLYNEQFF.